The 31 T cell receptor beta chains given below trace back to one sample, sequenced in a study of T cells in Graves' hyperthyroidism and ophthalmopathy. TCR beta CDR3 regions were amplified from RNA. The HTBI primer set drove a first-round RT-PCR of the TCR CDR3. MiXCR, applied by TCRdb to the multiplex PCR reads, yields one record per CDR3 protein. The table lists some 350,000 distinct CDR3 sequences, about a fifth of them singletons, with 3.7% in the top ten. Source material: blood. Receptor source: a woman under 30 with Graves' hyperthyroidism.

This clonotype was counted many times. V gene TRBV11-1 combines with J gene TRBJ2-7; 9 bases agree with TRBD1. Per the germline V gene, CDR1 is SGHAT and CDR2 is FQDESV (reference sequence). With V trimmed by 1 base and J by 4 bases, 11 bases remained unmatched. The CDR3 extends over 17 amino acids. The CDR3 loop is CASSLVGWTGESYEQYF. The CDR3 DNA reads TGTGCCAGCAGCTTAGTTGGATGGACAGGGGAATCGTACGAGCAGTACTTC.

This clonotype came up many times. The chain combines TRBV20-1 with TRBJ2-7; TRBD1 agrees at 7 bases. The CDR3 is 13 residues long. Unmatched junction bases numbered 6, after V lost 5 bases and J lost 2 bases. Germline values: CDR1 DFQATT, CDR2 SNEGSKA (reference sequence). Here the CDR3 DNA reads TGCAGTGCTGTACGGGACAGTCCCTACGAGCAGTACTTC. Its translation is CSAVRDSPYEQYF.

The sample holds many counts of this clonotype. The rearrangement links TRBV2 to TRBJ1-2; D remains unclear. The germline gives CDR1 SNHLY, CDR2 FYNNEI. This CDR3 has 13 residues. V lost 5 bases to trimming and J lost 4 bases, with 11 bases between them. CDR3 nucleotide sequence: TGTGCCAGCAGTAAGGAGGAAATCTATGGCTACACCTTC. Translation: CASSKEEIYGYTF.

This clonotype appeared a few times. The V and J genes are TRBV7-2 and TRBJ2-5, with 9 bases that match TRBD2. Per germline, CDR1 SGHTA and CDR2 FQGNSA. The CDR3 has 16 amino acids. J gave up 4 bases and V 6 bases, and 12 bases lay outside the gene matches. The chain's CDR3 is CASRPGGGGAGETQYF. Written as DNA, the CDR3 is TGTGCCAGCAGACCCGGGGGCGGGGGGGCCGGAGAGACCCAGTACTTC.

A few counts support this clonotype. With a much larger clone just one base away, this may be a read error. This chain connects TRBV6-1 to TRBJ2-1; 9 bases are shared with TRBD1. CDR3 length: 15 residues. V shed 3 bases, J shed 8 bases, and the junction held 8 bases outside the gene matches. Germline V gene lookup returns CDR1 MNHNS and CDR2 SASEGT. The CDR3 here is CASSERNRGLDEQFF. CDR3 bases: TGTGCCAGCAGTGAGCGGAACAGGGGGCTCGATGAGCAGTTCTTC.

Ten or more counts support this clonotype. The chain links TRBV5-1 to TRBJ1-1, with D possibly TRBD1 on 5 matching bases. CDR1 and CDR2 (germline): SGHRS, YFSETQ. The CDR3 is made up of 14 amino acids. Trimming took 0 bases from V and 1 from J, leaving 7 bases between them. The CDR3 region has the DNA TGCGCCAGCAGCTTGGGGGGGAAGAACACTGAAGCTTTCTTT. Encoded protein: CASSLGGKNTEAFF. Based on the CDR3 plus reference TRBV5-1 and TRBJ1-1, the full variable domain is KAGVTQTPRYLIKTRGQQVTLSCSPISGHRSVSWYQQTPGQGLQFLFEYFSETQRNKGNFPGRFSGRQFSNSRSEMNVSTLELGDSALYLCASSLGGKNTEAFFGQGTRLTVV.

This clonotype was counted many times. The chain links TRBV11-1 to TRBJ2-2; 10 positions agree with TRBD2. The CDR3 length is 17 residues. The junction had 6 bases not matched to a gene; V was cut back by 2 bases and J by 3 bases. The germline V gene encodes CDR1 SGHAT and CDR2 FQDESV (reference sequence). CDR3: CASSLKRGGLYTGELFF. The CDR3 coding sequence is TGTGCCAGCAGCTTAAAGCGGGGGGGCCTTTACACCGGGGAGCTGTTTTTT.

Ten or more counts support this clonotype. This chain connects TRBV25-1 to TRBJ2-5; D possibly corresponds to TRBD2 (6 bases). The V end was cut by 3 bases, the J end by 5 bases, with 13 bases between. This CDR3 is 14 amino acids long. Germline assignment: CDR1 MGHDK and CDR2 SYGVNS. CDR3 in amino acids: CASSETRDLETQYF. The DNA for the CDR3 is TGTGCCAGCAGTGAGACTAGAGACTTGGAGACCCAGTACTTC.

On this clonotype: A single base separates this from a much larger clone, so it may be a read error. The chain combines TRBV3-1 with TRBJ2-2; 8 bases map to TRBD1. CDR1 and CDR2 from the germline V gene are LGHDT and YNNKEL (reference sequence). The CDR3 length is 16 residues. CDR3 DNA: TGTGCCAGCAGCCAAAGCAGGGGGCACGGCACCCGGGAGCTGTTTTTT. This sequence encodes CASSQSRGHGTRELFF.

This clonotype was seen repeatedly, ten times or more. The chain is built from TRBV5-4 and TRBJ1-5; 9 positions agree with TRBD1. V dropped 4 bases and J dropped 5; count of bases not matched to a gene: 7. CDR1 SGHNT and CDR2 YYREEE come from the germline V gene (reference sequence). This CDR3 spans 15 amino acids. The chain's CDR3 is CASSTGQGLDQPQHF. The CDR3 nucleotides are TGTGCCAGCAGCACGGGACAGGGACTAGATCAGCCCCAGCATTTT.

This chain's CDR3 is CASSLPYTGELFF. The CDR3 DNA is TGTGCCAGCAGTTTACCCTACACCGGGGAGCTGTTTTTT. The chain uses TRBV12-3 or TRBV12-4 and TRBJ2-2; D remains unclear. The CDR3 has 13 residues. V was cut by 2 bases and J by 3 bases, with 4 bases left in between.

The chain is built from TRBV28 and TRBJ2-7, with a weak D call TRBD1 (6 bases). Germline CDR1 is MDHEN and CDR2 is SYDVKM. V lost 5 bases, J lost 3 bases, and 14 bases lay in between. The CDR3 spans 14 residues. CDR3 nucleotides: TGTGCCAGCAGTAGAGCCGGGACACTCTACGAGCAGTACTTC. Its translation is CASSRAGTLYEQYF. Filled out from reference TRBV28 and TRBJ2-7, the complete variable domain reads DVKVTQSSRYLVKRTGEKVFLECVQDMDHENMFWYRQDPGLGLRLIYFSYDVKMKEKGDIPEGYSVSREKKERFSLILESASTNQTSMYLCASSRAGTLYEQYFGPGTRLTVT.

This clonotype was seen at least ten times. This chain uses TRBV2 with TRBJ2-4; D is uncertain. With 5 bases removed from V and 6 bases from J, the gap between germline ends came to 17 bases. Germline-derived CDR1 and CDR2 are SNHLY and FYNNEI. The CDR3 spans 15 residues. As DNA, the CDR3 is TGTGCCAGCAGTCCCTCCCTGGCGGACGGAAACATTCAGTACTTC. Amino acid sequence: CASSPSLADGNIQYF.

This clonotype was recorded a few times. This rearrangement joins TRBV18 to TRBJ2-7, with D hard to call. Germline loops: CDR1 KGHSH, CDR2 LQKENI. This CDR3 is 11 amino acids long. Trimming shortened V by 7 bases and J by 4 bases, and 8 bases separated the two germline ends. The CDR3 DNA follows: TGTGCCAGCTGCGCCGGGTACGAGCAGTACTTC. Amino acids: CASCAGYEQYF.

This clonotype came up many times. The V call is TRBV28, the J call TRBJ2-2; D unresolved. V was clipped by 5 bases and J by 8 bases, with 12 bases between them. The V gene's germline CDR1 is MDHEN and CDR2 SYDVKM. There are 13 residues in the CDR3. This CDR3 reads CASSLRASGELFF. The CDR3 coding sequence is TGTGCCAGCAGTCTCCGGGCGTCAGGGGAGCTGTTTTTT.

This clonotype appeared a few times. A single base separates this from a much larger clone, so it may be a read error. The genes are TRBV30 and TRBJ1-1; D remains unclear. The CDR3 loop spans 12 amino acids. V was shortened by 0 bases and J by 6 bases, with 8 bases between the two germline ends. Germline loops: CDR1 GTSNPN, CDR2 SVGIG (reference sequence). The CDR3, as DNA: TGTGCCTGGAGTGTACGGGCGTCTGAAGCTTTCTTT. Protein sequence: CAWSVRASEAFF.

This clonotype was detected only a few times. V usage is TRBV6-1 and J usage is TRBJ1-1; D perhaps matches TRBD1 (5 bases). This CDR3 is 14 amino acids long. V was pared by 0 bases and J by 7 bases, with 12 bases between. CDR1 MNHNS and CDR2 SASEGT come from the germline V gene. The CDR3 loop is CASSEAGEPDEAFF. The CDR3 region has the DNA TGTGCCAGCAGTGAAGCGGGGGAGCCGGATGAAGCTTTCTTT.

This clonotype was seen ten or more times. J is TRBJ2-7 and V is TRBV5-1, with D perhaps matching TRBD2 (6 bases). Trimming removed 6 bases at V and 6 bases at J, with 22 bases between. Germline CDR1 is SGHRS and CDR2 is YFSETQ. The CDR3 has 15 residues. The CDR3 region is CASTPAPGEGREQYF. The CDR3 nucleotides read TGCGCCAGCACCCCCGCACCGGGGGAAGGGCGCGAGCAGTACTTC.

The table lists this clonotype with many counts. The CDR3 region is CASRTHRGYEQYF. In DNA, the CDR3 is TGTGCCAGCAGAACACACCGGGGCTACGAGCAGTACTTC. The rearrangement uses TRBV6-5 and TRBJ2-7; TRBD2 might be the D (5 bases). The CDR3 consists of 13 residues. Trimming took off 6 bases at V and 3 bases at J, with 12 bases between the two ends. Germline CDR1 and CDR2: MNHEY and SVGAGI.

This clonotype was recorded many times. The J gene is TRBJ1-1, the V gene TRBV4-1; no reliable D call. The germline gives CDR1 MGHRA, CDR2 YSYEKL. CDR3 length: 13 residues. V lost 3 bases to trimming and J lost 6 bases, with 11 bases between them. The CDR3 loop is CASSQRWKAEAFF. The CDR3 DNA follows: TGCGCCAGCAGCCAGAGGTGGAAGGCTGAAGCTTTCTTT.

This clonotype has just a few counts. This chain joins TRBV6-5 and TRBJ2-7, with D perhaps TRBD2 (6 bases). From germline, CDR1 is MNHEY and CDR2 SVGAGI. Trimming took off 4 bases at V and 2 bases at J, with 12 bases between the two ends. The CDR3 has 14 amino acids. As DNA, the CDR3 is TGTGCCAGCAGTTGGGGTAGCGGCACCTACGAGCAGTACTTC. The encoded protein is CASSWGSGTYEQYF.

This clonotype was picked up a small number of times. The V gene is TRBV12-5, the J gene TRBJ2-2; D might be TRBD1 or TRBD2, each matching 5 bases. Germline V gene sequence: CDR1 LGHNT, CDR2 FRNRAP. The ends were cut back, 7 bases at V and 4 bases at J, with 10 bases in the middle. The CDR3 spans 13 residues. Written as DNA, the CDR3 is TGTGCTAGTGCCAGGGACCTCACCGGGGAGCTGTTTTTT. Translating gives CASARDLTGELFF.

This clonotype was counted many times. CDR3 protein: CSARDLSNTEAFF. The CDR3 DNA reads TGCAGTGCTAGAGATCTTTCCAACACTGAAGCTTTCTTT. This chain uses TRBV20-1 with TRBJ1-1; no clear D. Per the germline V gene, CDR1 is DFQATT and CDR2 is SNEGSKA (reference sequence). The V and J ends lost 0 bases and 2 bases respectively, with 7 bases between them. This CDR3 region has 13 residues.

V usage is TRBV25-1 and J usage is TRBJ2-2; TRBD2 might be the D (6 bases). The CDR3 runs to 13 residues. Germline V gives CDR1 MGHDK, CDR2 SYGVNS. Trimming removed 3 bases from V and 5 bases from J, with 7 bases in between. CDR3 sequence: CASSEGGTGELFF. Here the CDR3 DNA reads TGTGCCAGCAGTGAGGGGGGAACCGGGGAGCTGTTTTTT.

As for this clonotype: One base away lies a much larger clone, so this may be a sequencing read error. This chain uses TRBV18 with TRBJ2-7; possibly TRBD1 for D (5 bases). CDR3 size: 13 residues. V was shortened by 2 bases and J by 5 bases, with 10 bases between the two germline ends. Germline V gene sequence: CDR1 KGHSH, CDR2 LQKENI. CDR3 bases: TGTGCCAGCTCACCAGGCAGGGTGGACGAGCAGTACGTC. Encoded protein: CASSPGRVDEQYV.

In this sample, this clonotype turned up many times. V usage is TRBV3-1 and J usage is TRBJ2-7; D unresolved. Trimming took off 1 base at V and 1 base at J, with 5 bases between the two ends. The CDR3 is 13 residues long. CDR1 LGHDT and CDR2 YNNKEL come from the germline V gene (reference sequence). The CDR3 reads CASSQARSYEQYF. Here the CDR3 DNA reads TGTGCCAGCAGCCAAGCGAGGTCCTACGAGCAGTACTTC.

The J gene is TRBJ1-2, the V gene TRBV24-1; D might be TRBD1 (5 bases). Germline V gene lookup returns CDR1 KGHDR and CDR2 SFDVKD. V was clipped by 3 bases and J by 0 bases, with 13 bases between them. The CDR3 sequence is 16 residues long. The DNA of the CDR3 is TGTGCCACCAGTGATCCAAGGGACGGGCCTAACTATGGCTACACCTTC. Translated: CATSDPRDGPNYGYTF.

The table lists this clonotype with many counts. This CDR3 is CASSQGPDSRYGYTF. CDR3 nucleotides: TGTGCCAGCAGCCAAGGCCCGGACAGCCGCTATGGCTACACCTTC. The chain is built from TRBV3-1 and TRBJ1-2; TRBD1 might be the D (6 bases). This CDR3 contains 15 residues. Between the trimmed V and J ends, which lost 1 base and 4 bases, there was a span of 13 bases. Per the germline V gene, CDR1 is LGHDT and CDR2 is YNNKEL (reference sequence).

This clonotype was picked up many times. The chain joins TRBV14 to TRBJ2-5, with D maybe TRBD2 (5 bases). The CDR3 runs 15 residues. Germline CDR1 reads SGHDN; CDR2 reads FVKESK. V dropped 4 bases and J dropped 1 base, with 13 bases sitting between them. For the CDR3, the DNA is TGTGCCAGCAGCCTTCTCGGGGAGACCCAAGAGACCCAGTACTTC. This translates into CASSLLGETQETQYF. Supplemented by reference TRBV14 and TRBJ2-5, the full variable domain reads EAGVTQFPSHSVIEKGQTVTLRCDPISGHDNLYWYRRVMGKEIKFLLHFVKESKQDESGMPNNRFLAERTGGTYSTLKVQPAELEDSGVYFCASSLLGETQETQYFGPGTRLLVL.

This clonotype was detected many times. This chain joins TRBV4-1 and TRBJ2-5; D uncertain. Trimming removed 6 bases at V and 1 base at J, with 6 bases between. The CDR3 consists of 12 residues. Germline loops: CDR1 MGHRA, CDR2 YSYEKL. The CDR3 is CASRNPQETQYF. CDR3 bases: TGCGCCAGCAGAAACCCCCAAGAGACCCAGTACTTC.

There are many counts of this clonotype. One end of the junction is discordant with germline, which a read error may explain. The rearrangement uses TRBV5-1 and TRBJ2-7; D perhaps matches TRBD2 (5 bases). This CDR3 has 11 residues. Germline V gene sequence: CDR1 SGHRS, CDR2 YFSETQ. The CDR3 loop reads CASSRDYEQYF. For the CDR3, the DNA is TGTGCCAGCAGTCGGGACTACGAGCAGTACTTC.